This T cell receptor (beta chain) was identified in a study of vaccination effects on CD4 cells after COVID-19. Study summary: Each participant was administered two doses of either the BNT162b2 or the mRNA-1273 vaccine.

The study's findings and limits: Clones that were induced by infection or by vaccine showed marked contraction late after vaccination.

Trimming removed 2 bases from V and 4 bases from J, with 12 bases in between. The germline gives CDR1 WSHSY, CDR2 SAAADI. The CDR3 covers 15 residues. The table lists this clone with a count of one. The antigen is undetermined. Repertoires were generated with immunoSEQ multiplex PCR, while TCRdb's copy carries only in-frame clones and drops some. This table holds tens of thousands of clones, around 70% found once. ViraFEST used viral peptide pools to expand antigen-specific CD4+ T cells before sequencing. Upon completion of 10 to 11 days in culture, CD4+ T cells were isolated. IL-2 at 9.5 to 10 IU/ml and peptides at around 10 ug/ml were added to cultured PBMC, approximately 2.2 million per well. On both days 3 and 7, half of the culture medium was replaced with IL-2 medium.

The chain links TRBV10-2 to TRBJ2-4; no definite D call. The sequences come from CD4+ T cells from PBMCs cultured with HCoV-229E spike peptides, collected before COVID-19 vaccination. This receptor was obtained from a human donor who received a COVID-19 vaccine. CDR3 in amino acids: CASSEARTAKNIQYF. The CDR3 nucleotides are TGCGCCAGCAGTGAGGCACGAACAGCAAAAAACATTCAGTACTTC.